Below are 12 T cell receptor beta chains sequenced from a single sample in a study of cytomegalovirus exposure and HLA in healthy donors. Both 60 Vbeta primers and 13 Jbeta primers went into the PCR. Sequenced by immunoSEQ multiplex PCR; TCRdb stores in-frame clones only, minus some. The sample lists over 85,000 clones, 73% occurring once. Sequenced material: PBMCs. Receptors originate from a man in his forties or fifties in good health and CMV-seronegative.

This clone was seen a handful of times. This chain links TRBV4-3 with TRBJ2-3, with TRBD2 identical over 10 bases. CDR3 length equals 14 residues. Trimming at V came to 2 bases and at J to 8 bases, leaving 4 bases not matched to a gene. Germline CDR1 and CDR2: LGHNA and YSLEER. In DNA, the CDR3 is TGCGCCAGCAGCCAAACCGGGACTAGCGTTACGCAGTATTTT. It encodes CASSQTGTSVTQYF.

The chain is built from TRBV19 and TRBJ1-2; perhaps TRBD1 as D (5 bases). Trimming removed 3 bases at V and 1 base at J, with 12 bases between. Germline V gene sequence: CDR1 LNHDA, CDR2 SQIVND (reference sequence). The CDR3 runs 15 residues. The CDR3 loop reads CASSMGGLLNYGYTF. Written as DNA, the CDR3 is TGTGCCAGTAGTATGGGGGGACTACTTAACTATGGCTACACCTTC. The variable domain in full, with the rest retrieved from reference TRBV19 and TRBJ1-2, is DGGITQSPKYLFRKEGQNVTLSCEQNLNHDAMYWYRQDPGQGLRLIYYSQIVNDFQKGDIAEGYSVSREKKESFPLTVTSAQKNPTAFYLCASSMGGLLNYGYTFGSGTRLTVV.

The gene calls are TRBV5-4 and TRBJ1-1; a weak D match, TRBD1 (6 bases). This CDR3 has 15 residues. Germline CDR1 SGHNT, CDR2 YYREEE (reference sequence). The germline V and J ends were trimmed by 6 bases and 3 bases, with 18 bases remaining between them. This CDR3 reads CASTPGAAGDTEAFF. As DNA, the CDR3 is TGTGCCAGCACCCCGGGGGCGGCGGGGGACACTGAAGCTTTCTTT.

The rearrangement joins TRBV27 to TRBJ1-2, with D possibly matching TRBD1 (6 bases). Trimming cost V 6 bases and J 8 bases, with 22 bases left between them. Germline V gene sequence: CDR1 MNHEY, CDR2 SMNVEV (reference sequence). The CDR3 is made up of 15 amino acids. CDR3 residues: CASSTYRDNIRGYTF. As DNA, the CDR3 is TGTGCCAGCAGCACCTACAGGGATAATATACGCGGCTACACCTTC.

V gene TRBV9 combines with J gene TRBJ2-5; TRBD1 is a possible D gene (5 bases). The CDR3 runs 16 residues. With 2 bases removed from V and 5 bases from J, the gap between germline ends came to 19 bases. Germline assignment: CDR1 SGDLS and CDR2 YYNGEE. DNA of the CDR3: TGTGCCAGCAGCGTTAGTCTAGTTAGGGGATCGGAGACCCAGTACTTC. This gives the protein CASSVSLVRGSETQYF.

The V call is TRBV4-2, the J call TRBJ2-3; D remains unclear. V was cut by 1 base and J by 2 bases, with 10 bases left in between. The CDR3 contains 15 residues. Germline lookup yields CDR1 LGHNA and CDR2 YNFKEQ. CDR3 residues: CASSQGGRYTDTQYF. CDR3 DNA: TGTGCCAGCAGCCAAGGTGGCAGATACACAGATACGCAGTATTTT.

The chain links TRBV7-6 to TRBJ1-1; no reliable D call. This CDR3 region has 15 residues. CDR1 SGHVS and CDR2 FNYEAQ come from the germline V gene. Trimming took 4 bases from V and 1 from J, leaving 13 bases between them. This chain's CDR3 is CASSSGRLGNTEAFF. In nucleotides, the CDR3 is TGTGCCAGCAGCTCCGGTCGACTCGGGAACACTGAAGCTTTCTTT.

The rearrangement uses TRBV6-6 and TRBJ1-2, with D unclear. Per germline, CDR1 MNHNY and CDR2 SVGAGI (reference sequence). The CDR3 extends over 13 amino acids. Trimming shortened V by 5 bases and J by 4 bases, and 11 bases separated the two germline ends. Written as DNA, the CDR3 is TGTGCCAGCAGTCCGGACGGGATCTATGGCTACACCTTC. Protein sequence: CASSPDGIYGYTF.

This clone is a singleton in its sample. The chain employs TRBV30 and TRBJ1-6, with D possibly being TRBD1 (5 bases). Germline CDR1 and CDR2: GTSNPN and SVGIG (reference sequence). The CDR3 is made up of 16 amino acids. V lost 1 base to trimming and J lost 3 bases, with 13 bases between them. CDR3 nucleotides: TGTGCCTGGAGTGCTGACAGCGAGGTCTATAATTCACCCCTCCACTTT. Residues: CAWSADSEVYNSPLHF.

The chain carries TRBV7-9 and TRBJ1-3; TRBD1 might be the D (6 bases). This CDR3 has 16 amino acids. V lost 3 bases and J 5 bases, leaving 17 bases between the germline ends. Germline-derived CDR1 and CDR2 are SEHNR and FQNEAQ (reference sequence). The CDR3 reads CASSFSTGSRRNTIYF. The CDR3 DNA reads TGTGCCAGCAGCTTTAGTACAGGGAGCCGGAGAAACACCATATATTTT.

V usage is TRBV6-1 and J usage is TRBJ2-2; 12 bases align to TRBD2. This CDR3 region has 15 residues. Unmatched junction bases numbered 6, after V lost 7 bases and J lost 6 bases. Germline assignment: CDR1 MNHNS and CDR2 SASEGT. The CDR3 protein is CASTLTSGGAGELFF. The CDR3 nucleotides read TGTGCCAGCACCCTGACTAGCGGGGGTGCCGGGGAGCTGTTTTTT.

CDR3 coding DNA: TGTGCCAGCTCACCGGGACTAGCGGAATTCAATGAGCAGTTCTTC. It codes for CASSPGLAEFNEQFF. J is TRBJ2-1 and V is TRBV18; 11 bases fit TRBD2. The CDR3 sequence is 15 residues long. CDR1 is KGHSH and CDR2 is LQKENI in the germline V gene. The J segment lost 6 bases and the V segment lost 3 bases, leaving 4 bases of the junction unmatched.